These 19 T cell receptor beta chains were all obtained from the same sample, sequenced in a study of blood T cells in healthy people across ages. The authors ran a second PCR of roughly 7 to 11 cycles using a sample-barcoded 5' primer and a J-beta primer mix. Using its own MiXCR run on the 5' RACE reads, TCRdb lists one record per CDR3 protein. The sample includes around 1.1 million distinct CDR3 sequences, under 40% seen only once; the top ten take roughly 13%. The sample consisted of blood. The receptors originated from a man between 18 and 35 years old in good health.

This clonotype was seen only a few times. The rearrangement links TRBV13 to TRBJ2-7; 13 bases are shared with TRBD2. V lost 11 bases and J lost 3; bases outside the gene matches: 10. Germline loops: CDR1 PRHDT, CDR2 FYEKMQ (reference sequence). The CDR3 runs to 15 residues. The CDR3 protein is CAGMTSGGPDYEQYF. In nucleotides, the CDR3 is TGTGCCGGAATGACTAGCGGGGGGCCCGACTACGAGCAGTACTTC.

The chain is built from TRBV2 and TRBJ1-1, with no clear D. The length of the CDR3 is 16 residues. Germline V gene sequence: CDR1 SNHLY, CDR2 FYNNEI. V lost 0 bases, J lost 0 bases, and 11 bases lay in between. CDR3 in amino acids: CASSEAQGHVNTEAFF. In nucleotides, the CDR3 is TGTGCCAGCAGTGAAGCGCAAGGGCATGTGAACACTGAAGCTTTCTTT. Filled out from reference TRBV2 and TRBJ1-1, the complete variable domain reads EPEVTQTPSHQVTQMGQEVILRCVPISNHLYFYWYRQILGQKVEFLVSFYNNEISEKSEIFDDQFSVERPDGSNFTLKIRSTKLEDSAMYFCASSEAQGHVNTEAFFGQGTRLTVV.

The genes are TRBV6-2 or TRBV6-3 and TRBJ1-1; D is perhaps TRBD1 (5 bases). This CDR3 is 11 amino acids long. V was pared by 6 bases and J by 8 bases, with 10 bases between. CDR1 and CDR2 (germline): MNHEY, SVGEGT. CDR3 in amino acids: CASRRQREAFF. In DNA, the CDR3 is TGTGCCAGCAGGCGACAGAGAGAAGCTTTCTTT.

This chain joins TRBV7-2 and TRBJ1-5; the D is unclear. CDR3 length equals 14 residues. Trimming cost V 0 bases and J 4 bases, with 7 bases left between them. Germline V gene lookup returns CDR1 SGHTA and CDR2 FQGNSA. CDR3 DNA sequence: TGTGCCAGCAGCTTAGCGCCTAAGAATCAGCCCCAGCATTTT. Its translation: CASSLAPKNQPQHF.

This rearrangement joins TRBV20-1 to TRBJ1-1, with D tentatively TRBD1 (6 bases). Germline CDR1 DFQATT, CDR2 SNEGSKA (reference sequence). The V end was cut by 3 bases, the J end by 4 bases, with 15 bases between. The CDR3 is 14 residues long. The DNA of the CDR3 is TGCAGTGCTAGGGTCGGGGAGGGGGGCACTGAAGCTTTCTTT. It yields the protein CSARVGEGGTEAFF.

In this sample, this clonotype turned up many times. The CDR3 loop is CASSLTSGSYNSPLHF. The CDR3 coding sequence is TGTGCCAGCAGTTTGACTAGTGGATCCTATAATTCACCCCTCCACTTT. The J gene is TRBJ1-6, the V gene TRBV7-3, with no clear D. V was cut by 6 bases and J by 1 base, with 13 bases left in between. CDR1 and CDR2 from the germline V gene are SGHTA and FQGTGA. This CDR3 region has 16 residues.

J is TRBJ2-1 and V is TRBV20-1; 10 bases are a match to TRBD2. The CDR3 length is 15 residues. The trim removed 4 bases at V and 7 bases at J, leaving 10 bases unmatched. Germline CDR1 and CDR2: DFQATT and SNEGSKA (reference sequence). The CDR3 region has the DNA TGCAGTGCTACCCCTGGGAGCGGGGGGGCGAATGAGCAGTTCTTC. Residues: CSATPGSGGANEQFF.

The chain recombines TRBV4-3 with TRBJ1-1; unclear D gene. Looked up from germline, CDR1 is LGHNA and CDR2 is YSLEER. Trimming shortened V by 0 bases and J by 7 bases, and 9 bases separated the two germline ends. CDR3 length equals 13 residues. CDR3 in DNA: TGCGCCAGCAGCCAAGATATGGGTTTTGAAGCTTTCTTT. Translated: CASSQDMGFEAFF.

The chain links TRBV4-2 to TRBJ1-1, with D possibly matching TRBD1 (5 bases). Per germline, CDR1 LGHNA and CDR2 YNFKEQ. The CDR3 extends over 16 amino acids. The V gene lost 1 base and the J gene lost 1 base, with 13 bases spanning the gap. CDR3 loop: CASSQVGAGQNTEAFF. In DNA, the CDR3 is TGTGCCAGCAGCCAAGTCGGGGCGGGCCAGAACACTGAAGCTTTCTTT.

This clonotype has more than one count but fewer than ten. This chain connects TRBV18 to TRBJ2-7; tentatively, D is TRBD1 or TRBD2 (5 bases each). V lost 3 bases, J lost 2 bases, and 17 bases lay in between. The CDR3 is made up of 16 amino acids. The germline V gene encodes CDR1 KGHSH and CDR2 LQKENI. The CDR3 protein is CASSPSFSGPAYEQYF. CDR3 bases: TGTGCCAGCTCACCTTCGTTCTCGGGACCGGCCTACGAGCAGTACTTC.

The V call is TRBV12-3 or TRBV12-4, the J call TRBJ1-2; a weak D match, TRBD1 (6 bases). The CDR3 is 12 residues long. Trimming removed 5 bases from V and 12 bases from J, with 16 bases in between. The CDR3 bases are TGTGCCAGCAGTATGGGACATTCGCCGGACACCTTC. It specifies CASSMGHSPDTF.

This clonotype turned up a few times. The rearrangement uses TRBV15 and TRBJ2-3, with D perhaps matching TRBD2 (5 bases). The CDR3 contains 16 residues. Germline V gene sequence: CDR1 LNHNV, CDR2 YYDKDF (reference sequence). V was cut by 1 base and J by 0 bases, with 11 bases left in between. The CDR3 coding sequence is TGTGCCACCAGCAGAGGGGAGAGAGAAAGCACAGATACGCAGTATTTT. It translates to CATSRGERESTDTQYF. The full variable domain, with the rest looked up from reference TRBV15 and TRBJ2-3, is DAMVIQNPRYQVTQFGKPVTLSCSQTLNHNVMYWYQQKSSQAPKLLFHYYDKDFNNEADTPDNFQSRRPNTSFCFLDIRSPGLGDTAMYLCATSRGERESTDTQYFGPGTRLTVL.

With respect to this clonotype: The junction and the germline gene differ at one end; a read error may be behind it. V gene TRBV20-1 combines with J gene TRBJ2-5; the D gene is possibly TRBD2 (6 bases). Germline V gene sequence: CDR1 DFQATT, CDR2 SNEGSKA (reference sequence). The CDR3 consists of 14 residues. The CDR3 loop reads CSARGRDFQEAQYF. CDR3 DNA sequence: TGCAGTGCTAGAGGTCGGGACTTCCAAGAGGCCCAGTACTTC.

Comment on this clonotype: One end of the junction does not line up with germline, which may come from a read error. This chain connects TRBV3-1 to TRBJ1-2; weak D call: TRBD1 (6 bases). The CDR3 sequence is 16 residues long. Looked up from germline, CDR1 is LGHDT and CDR2 is YNNKEL (reference sequence). CDR3 sequence: CASGQVGTGTIYGYTF. CDR3 DNA sequence: TGTGCCAGCGGCCAAGTAGGAACAGGGACTATCTATGGCTACACCTTC.

The chain links TRBV20-1 to TRBJ1-1; D is unresolved. CDR1 DFQATT and CDR2 SNEGSKA come from the germline V gene (reference sequence). Trimming removed 5 bases from V and 0 bases from J, with 13 bases in between. The CDR3 is 14 residues long. This CDR3 reads CSAETEQMNTEAFF. The CDR3 nucleotides are TGCAGTGCTGAAACCGAACAGATGAACACTGAAGCTTTCTTT.

This clonotype was seen a handful of times. A read error likely explains this, since a far larger clone differs by one base. V gene TRBV11-2 combines with J gene TRBJ1-2; a weak D match, TRBD1 (6 bases). CDR1 and CDR2 (germline): SGHAT, FQNNGV. CDR3 length: 13 residues. V dropped 1 base and J dropped 5 bases, with 8 bases sitting between them. The CDR3 loop reads CASSLGTEYGYTF. As DNA, the CDR3 is TGTGCCAGCAGCTTAGGGACAGAGTATGGCTACACCTTC.

The table lists this clonotype with a few counts. J is TRBJ1-2 and V is TRBV7-9, with D tentatively TRBD1 (6 bases). This CDR3 contains 16 residues. Germline V gene data show CDR1 as SEHNR and CDR2 as FQNEAQ (reference sequence). Trimming left V 5 bases short and J 0 bases short, with 16 bases between. The CDR3 loop is CASSLRDTLANYGYTF. The CDR3, as DNA: TGTGCCAGCAGCCTCCGGGACACCTTGGCTAACTATGGCTACACCTTC.

The gene calls are TRBV6-5 and TRBJ2-3; 7 bases line up with TRBD1. Per germline, CDR1 MNHEY and CDR2 SVGAGI. V lost 5 bases and J lost 6; bases outside the gene matches: 5. The length of the CDR3 is 13 residues. The DNA of the CDR3 is TGTGCCAGCAGTAGAGGGGGCCAGGATACGCAGTATTTT. This encodes CASSRGGQDTQYF.

This clonotype was detected ten times or more. The junction and the germline gene differ at one end; a read error may be behind it. The gene calls are TRBV4-3 and TRBJ2-3; 7 bases are shared with TRBD1. Looked up from germline, CDR1 is LGHNA and CDR2 is YSLEER. The CDR3 is 13 residues long. The DNA for the CDR3 is TGTGCCAGCAGCCAAGTCAGGGGGGATACGCAGTATTTT. Translated: CASSQVRGDTQYF.